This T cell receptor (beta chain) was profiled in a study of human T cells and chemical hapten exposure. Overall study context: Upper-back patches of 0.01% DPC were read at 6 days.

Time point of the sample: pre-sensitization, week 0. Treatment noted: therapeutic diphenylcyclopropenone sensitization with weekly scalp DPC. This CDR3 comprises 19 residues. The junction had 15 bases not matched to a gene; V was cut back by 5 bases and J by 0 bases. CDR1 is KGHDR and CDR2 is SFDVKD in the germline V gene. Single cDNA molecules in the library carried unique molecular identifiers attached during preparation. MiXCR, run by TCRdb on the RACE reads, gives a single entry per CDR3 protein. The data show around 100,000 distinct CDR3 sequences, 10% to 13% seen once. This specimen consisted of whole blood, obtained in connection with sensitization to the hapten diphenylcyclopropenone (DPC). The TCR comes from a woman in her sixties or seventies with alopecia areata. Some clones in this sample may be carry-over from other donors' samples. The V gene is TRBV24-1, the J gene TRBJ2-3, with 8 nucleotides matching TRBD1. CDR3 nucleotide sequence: TGTGCCACCAGTGGATTCAGCCCGACAAGACAGGGGAGCACAGATACGCAGTATTTT. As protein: CATSGFSPTRQGSTDTQYF.